Each of the 14 T cell receptor beta chains below was sequenced from the same sample in a study of graft-versus-host responses after intestinal transplantation. The antigens these receptors bind are not known. Some clones are missing from TCRdb's copy, which holds only in-frame ones; the method was immunoSEQ multiplex PCR. The sample holds some 110,000 clones, more than 90% seen once. The sequences come from unstimulated CD4+ T cells sorted from spleen or lymph node cells, collected before transplant. The receptor source for this set is a human donor who was the organ donor for an intestinal transplant.

The chain employs TRBV30 and TRBJ1-2; 11 bases are shared with TRBD1. With V trimmed by 3 bases and J by 5 bases, 11 bases remained unmatched. CDR3 length: 16 amino acids. Germline V gene data show CDR1 as GTSNPN and CDR2 as SVGIG (reference sequence). CDR3 coding DNA: TGTGCCTGGAGCGCCCGGCGGACAGGGGGCGTATATGGCTACACCTTC. This translates into CAWSARRTGGVYGYTF.

The chain has TRBV10-3 and TRBJ1-5, with a tentative D call TRBD1 (5 bases). Germline CDR1 reads ENHRY; CDR2 reads SYGVKD. Deletions cut 10 bases from V and 5 bases from J, with 15 bases between. The CDR3 spans 13 residues. The CDR3 spells CATRYVGDQPQHF. The CDR3 bases are TGTGCCACCCGGTACGTGGGGGATCAGCCCCAGCATTTT.

The chain carries TRBV30 and TRBJ1-2; 10 bases line up with TRBD1. Trimming removed 2 bases from V and 1 base from J; junction bases left unmatched: 10. CDR1 and CDR2 from the germline V gene are GTSNPN and SVGIG (reference sequence). The CDR3 consists of 17 residues. The CDR3 loop reads CAWSRPDRGKGNYGYTF. CDR3 in DNA: TGTGCCTGGAGTCGTCCGGACAGGGGGAAGGGTAACTATGGCTACACCTTC.

This sequence joins TRBV15 and TRBJ2-1, with 9 bases identical to TRBD1. The trim removed 3 bases at V and 7 bases at J, leaving 13 bases unmatched. Germline CDR1 LNHNV, CDR2 YYDKDF (reference sequence). This CDR3 has 17 residues. The CDR3 nucleotides read TGTGCCACCAGCAGCCGCTTGTTGGGGACAGGGCAGAATGAGCAGTTCTTC. Protein sequence: CATSSRLLGTGQNEQFF.

The chain is built from TRBV28 and TRBJ2-7; D is uncertain. Germline V lookup: CDR1 MDHEN, CDR2 SYDVKM. Trimming took 8 bases from V and 1 from J, leaving 15 bases between them. This CDR3 region has 14 residues. The CDR3 DNA follows: TGTGCCAGCTGCCAAGGTGGGATATCCTACGAGCAGTACTTC. It is translated as CASCQGGISYEQYF.

The chain couples TRBV7-2 to TRBJ2-5, with D possibly being TRBD1 or TRBD2 (7 bases each). CDR1 and CDR2 (germline): SGHTA, FQGNSA. The length of the CDR3 is 15 residues. Trimming took 5 bases from V and 5 from J, leaving 18 bases between them. The CDR3 bases are TGTGCCAGCAGCCTCAGGGGGGGGCGATGGGAGACCCAGTACTTC. Protein: CASSLRGGRWETQYF.

The chain employs TRBV7-9 and TRBJ2-7; TRBD2 matches at 14 bases. Germline assignment: CDR1 SEHNR and CDR2 FQNEAQ (reference sequence). CDR3 length equals 16 residues. V dropped 4 bases and J dropped 2; count of bases not matched to a gene: 4. For the CDR3, the DNA is TGTGCCAGCAGCTCCGGGACTAGCGGGAGACCCTACGAGCAGTACTTC. Its translation: CASSSGTSGRPYEQYF.

The V and J genes are TRBV10-3 and TRBJ1-1; weak D call: TRBD1 (5 bases). Germline lookup yields CDR1 ENHRY and CDR2 SYGVKD. The CDR3 runs 15 residues. Trimming took 0 bases from V and 4 from J, leaving 12 bases between them. The CDR3 bases are TGTGCCATCAGTGAGTCGAGGGACGGGAGCACTGAAGCTTTCTTT. Its translation: CAISESRDGSTEAFF.

The J gene is TRBJ2-1, the V gene TRBV7-2, with 9 bases fitting TRBD2. V gave up 7 bases and J gave up 2 bases; unmatched junction bases: 6. From germline, CDR1 is SGHTA and CDR2 FQGNSA. This CDR3 contains 15 residues. CDR3 protein: CASTQTSGTYNEQFF. CDR3 nucleotides: TGTGCCAGCACCCAGACTAGCGGCACCTACAATGAGCAGTTCTTC.

The chain employs TRBV14 and TRBJ1-2; no reliable D call. The germline V gene has CDR1 SGHDN and CDR2 FVKESK. The V end was cut by 2 bases, the J end by 8 bases, with 9 bases between. The CDR3 length is 12 residues. CDR3 nucleotides: TGTGCCAGCAGCCAACGTTCGGGCGGCTACACCTTC. Translating it yields CASSQRSGGYTF.

The chain links TRBV9 to TRBJ2-5, with D possibly TRBD1 on 5 matching bases. The CDR3 totals 16 residues. Germline CDR1 SGDLS, CDR2 YYNGEE. Trimming removed 0 bases from V and 0 bases from J, with 12 bases in between. The CDR3 loop is CASSVALPGYQETQYF. In DNA form, the CDR3 reads TGTGCCAGCAGCGTAGCTCTTCCAGGGTACCAAGAGACCCAGTACTTC.

The CDR3 is CASSGWGNDNEQFF. In nucleotides, the CDR3 is TGTGCCAGCAGTGGATGGGGAAACGACAATGAGCAGTTCTTC. This chain connects TRBV25-1 to TRBJ2-1, with D unresolved. This CDR3 is built from 14 residues. V was trimmed by 4 bases and J by 5 bases, leaving 12 bases between them. Germline V lookup: CDR1 MGHDK, CDR2 SYGVNS. Variable domain in full (rest from reference TRBV25-1 and TRBJ2-1): EADIYQTPRYLVIGTGKKITLECSQTMGHDKMYWYQQDPGMELHLIHYSYGVNSTEKGDLSSESTVSRIRTEHFPLTLESARPSHTSQYLCASSGWGNDNEQFFGPGTRLTVL.

V and J are TRBV30 and TRBJ1-4; D unclear. Germline CDR1 GTSNPN, CDR2 SVGIG (reference sequence). This CDR3 spans 13 amino acids. The ends were cut back, 0 bases at V and 4 bases at J, with 6 bases in the middle. The CDR3 nucleotides are TGTGCCTGGAGTGTACAGCTTAATGAAAAACTGTTTTTT. Translating gives CAWSVQLNEKLFF.

About this clone itself: The sample holds other DNA sequences that translate to the same CDR3. V usage is TRBV6-6 and J usage is TRBJ2-4, with 9 nucleotides matching TRBD1. Trimming removed 7 bases from V and 1 base from J; junction bases left unmatched: 2. CDR3 length: 14 residues. Germline V gene data show CDR1 as MNHNY and CDR2 as SVGAGI (reference sequence). CDR3 protein: CASKQGAAKNIQYF. As DNA, the CDR3 is TGTGCCAGCAAACAGGGGGCGGCCAAAAACATTCAGTACTTC.